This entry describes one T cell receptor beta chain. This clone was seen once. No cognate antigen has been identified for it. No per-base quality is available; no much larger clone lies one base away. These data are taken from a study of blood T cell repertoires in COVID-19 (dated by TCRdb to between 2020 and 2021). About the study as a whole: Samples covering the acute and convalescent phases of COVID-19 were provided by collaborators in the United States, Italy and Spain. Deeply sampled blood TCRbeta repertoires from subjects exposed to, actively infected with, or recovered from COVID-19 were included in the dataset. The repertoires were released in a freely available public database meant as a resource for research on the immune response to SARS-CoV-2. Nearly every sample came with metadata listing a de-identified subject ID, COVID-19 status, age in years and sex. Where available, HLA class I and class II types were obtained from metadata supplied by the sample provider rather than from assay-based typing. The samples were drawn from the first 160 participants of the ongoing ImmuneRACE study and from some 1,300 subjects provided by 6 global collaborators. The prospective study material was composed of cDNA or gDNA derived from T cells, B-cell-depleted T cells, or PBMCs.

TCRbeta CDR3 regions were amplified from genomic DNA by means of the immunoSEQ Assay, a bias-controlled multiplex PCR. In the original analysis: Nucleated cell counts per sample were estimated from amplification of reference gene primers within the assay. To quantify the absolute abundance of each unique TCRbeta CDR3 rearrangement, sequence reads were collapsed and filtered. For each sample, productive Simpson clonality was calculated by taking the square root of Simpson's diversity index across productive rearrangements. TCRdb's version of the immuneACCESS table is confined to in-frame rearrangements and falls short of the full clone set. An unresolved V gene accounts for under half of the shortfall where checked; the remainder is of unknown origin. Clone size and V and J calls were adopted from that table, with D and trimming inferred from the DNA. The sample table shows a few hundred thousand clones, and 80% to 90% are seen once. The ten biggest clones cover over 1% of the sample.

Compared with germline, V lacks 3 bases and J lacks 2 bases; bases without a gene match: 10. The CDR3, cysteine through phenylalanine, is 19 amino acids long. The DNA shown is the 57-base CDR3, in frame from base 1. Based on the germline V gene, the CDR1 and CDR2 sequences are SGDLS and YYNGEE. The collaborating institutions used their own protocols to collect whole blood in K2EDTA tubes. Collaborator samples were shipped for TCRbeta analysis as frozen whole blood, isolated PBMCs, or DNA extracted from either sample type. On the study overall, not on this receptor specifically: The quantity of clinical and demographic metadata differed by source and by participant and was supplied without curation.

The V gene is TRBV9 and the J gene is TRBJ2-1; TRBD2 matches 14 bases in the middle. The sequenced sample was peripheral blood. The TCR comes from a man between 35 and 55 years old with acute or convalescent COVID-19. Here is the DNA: TGTGCCAGCAGCGAGACTAGCGGGAGGGCCTTTAGCACCTACAATGAGCAGTTCTTC. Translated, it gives CASSETSGRAFSTYNEQFF.